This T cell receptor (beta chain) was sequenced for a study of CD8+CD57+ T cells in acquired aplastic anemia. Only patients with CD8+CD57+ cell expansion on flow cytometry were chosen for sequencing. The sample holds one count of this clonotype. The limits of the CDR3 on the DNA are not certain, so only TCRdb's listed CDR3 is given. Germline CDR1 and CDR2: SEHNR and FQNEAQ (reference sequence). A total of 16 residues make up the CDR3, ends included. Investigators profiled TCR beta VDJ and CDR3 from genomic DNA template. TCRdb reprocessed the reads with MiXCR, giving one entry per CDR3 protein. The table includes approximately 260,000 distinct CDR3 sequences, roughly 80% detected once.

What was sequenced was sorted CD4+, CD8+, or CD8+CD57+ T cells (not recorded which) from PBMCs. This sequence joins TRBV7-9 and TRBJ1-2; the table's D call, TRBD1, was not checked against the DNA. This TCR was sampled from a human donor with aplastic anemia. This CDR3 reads CASSPRGRGGYTFYTF.